Below, 25 T cell receptor beta chains from the same sample are listed, as sequenced in a study of blood T cell repertoires in COVID-19. The table came from immunoSEQ multiplex PCR; TCRdb's copy has only in-frame clones and leaves some out. The profile shows 90,000 to 100,000 clones, 84% of them singletons. The specimen sequenced was peripheral blood. These receptors all come from a man aged 65 to 79 with active or convalescent COVID-19.

This sequence joins TRBV7-2 and TRBJ2-2; D is perhaps TRBD2 (5 bases). Trimming removed 4 bases from V and 4 bases from J, with 16 bases in between. The germline V gene has CDR1 SGHTA and CDR2 FQGNSA. The CDR3 loop spans 16 amino acids. The chain's CDR3 is CASSSGFLRSTGELFF. Here the CDR3 DNA reads TGTGCCAGCAGCTCGGGGTTTCTCCGGAGCACCGGGGAGCTGTTTTTT.

The DNA for the CDR3 is TGTGCCAGCAGTTTATGGCAGAACACTGAAGCTTTCTTT. It specifies CASSLWQNTEAFF. The chain recombines TRBV27 with TRBJ1-1, with D hard to call. V gave up 1 base and J gave up 1 base, with 4 bases separating them. The germline CDR1 and CDR2 sequences are MNHEY and SMNVEV (reference sequence). The CDR3 loop spans 13 amino acids.

This rearrangement joins TRBV21-1 to TRBJ1-5. TRBV21-1 is reported as a pseudogene. CDR3 length: 16 residues. The CDR3 nucleotides read TGTGCCAGCAGCAGTCCGGGTAAAACACACGATCAGCCCCAGCATTTT. Its translation: CASSSPGKTHDQPQHF.

The chain uses TRBV11-2 and TRBJ2-7; possible D gene TRBD1, 6 bases. V was pared by 1 base and J by 4 bases, with 11 bases between. The germline V gene has CDR1 SGHAT and CDR2 FQNNGV. This CDR3 is 14 amino acids long. This CDR3 reads CASSLAGTPYEQYF. CDR3 coding DNA: TGTGCCAGCAGCTTAGCAGGGACACCATACGAGCAGTACTTC.

The rearrangement links TRBV5-4 to TRBJ1-2, with TRBD1 identical over 10 bases. Trimming at V came to 6 bases and at J to 5 bases, leaving 7 bases not matched to a gene. Germline V gives CDR1 SGHNT, CDR2 YYREEE (reference sequence). The CDR3 sequence is 14 residues long. The DNA of the CDR3 is TGTGCCAGCACCGTGACAGGGGGCGGGTATGGCTACACCTTC. Translating it yields CASTVTGGGYGYTF.

This clone was seen a single time. The chain has TRBV7-2 and TRBJ1-5; 7 positions agree with TRBD1. Germline CDR1 is SGHTA and CDR2 is FQGNSA. V shed 3 bases and J 0 bases; nucleotides not matched to a gene: 5. This CDR3 contains 16 residues. This chain's CDR3 is CASSLRQGTSNQPQHF. Written as DNA, the CDR3 is TGTGCCAGCAGCTTGAGACAGGGAACTAGCAATCAGCCCCAGCATTTT.

The V call is TRBV19, the J call TRBJ1-5; 7 bases match TRBD1. Per germline, CDR1 LNHDA and CDR2 SQIVND (reference sequence). Trimming removed 10 bases from V and 2 bases from J; junction bases left unmatched: 11. This CDR3 has 15 residues. DNA for the CDR3: TGTGCCACCACAGGGGCGAGCCTGGGCAATCAGCCCCAGCATTTT. Translation gives CATTGASLGNQPQHF.

V and J are TRBV19 and TRBJ2-5; D perhaps matches TRBD2 (6 bases). Trimming took 5 bases from V and 3 from J, leaving 10 bases between them. This CDR3 is 13 amino acids long. Germline V gives CDR1 LNHDA, CDR2 SQIVND (reference sequence). The CDR3 region is CASSVTREETQYF. DNA for the CDR3: TGTGCCAGTAGTGTGACTAGAGAAGAGACCCAGTACTTC.

The chain couples TRBV28 to TRBJ1-5; D perhaps matches TRBD1 (6 bases). The CDR3 loop spans 14 amino acids. V was clipped by 4 bases and J by 3 bases, with 10 bases between them. Germline loops: CDR1 MDHEN, CDR2 SYDVKM. In nucleotides, the CDR3 is TGTGCCAGCAGTTCCCACAGGGACAATCAGCCCCAGCATTTT. This gives the protein CASSSHRDNQPQHF.

The CDR3 nucleotides are TGTGCCAGCAGCCCAGCAAAAGGACTAGCGTCGTCACCCTACAATGAGCAGTTCTTC. Amino acids: CASSPAKGLASSPYNEQFF. The chain employs TRBV3-1 (or the pseudogene TRBV3-2) and TRBJ2-1, with TRBD2 identical over 9 bases. With 4 bases clipped from V and 2 bases from J, the junction kept 15 bases outside the gene matches. The CDR3 has 19 residues. Germline values: CDR1 LGHDT, CDR2 YNNKEL (reference sequence).

The CDR3 is CASSLPGQGLSSGNTIYF. The CDR3 DNA follows: TGTGCCAGCAGCCTCCCGGGACAGGGGTTGTCCTCTGGAAACACCATATATTTT. The rearrangement joins TRBV27 to TRBJ1-3, with TRBD1 matching over 10 bases. J gave up 0 bases and V 6 bases, and 11 bases lay outside the gene matches. Germline lookup yields CDR1 MNHEY and CDR2 SMNVEV (reference sequence). The CDR3 has 18 residues.

The rearrangement joins TRBV30 to TRBJ1-4, with unresolved D. Trimming took 8 bases from V and 2 from J, leaving 12 bases between them. The CDR3 has 13 amino acids. Germline lookup yields CDR1 GTSNPN and CDR2 SVGIG (reference sequence). CDR3 sequence reads: CAQSGGTNEKLFF. CDR3 in DNA: TGTGCCCAGTCCGGAGGGACTAATGAAAAACTGTTTTTT.

The chain combines TRBV6-6 with TRBJ2-5; D call uncertain. Germline lookup yields CDR1 MNHNY and CDR2 SVGAGI (reference sequence). This CDR3 has 12 amino acids. The germline V and J ends were trimmed by 1 base and 3 bases, with 3 bases remaining between them. The CDR3 loop reads CASSYFKETQYF. CDR3 in DNA: TGTGCCAGCAGTTACTTTAAAGAGACCCAGTACTTC.

The rearrangement links TRBV5-1 to TRBJ2-1, with 10 bases fitting TRBD2. J gave up 6 bases and V 4 bases, and 10 bases lay outside the gene matches. Looked up from germline, CDR1 is SGHRS and CDR2 is YFSETQ. CDR3 length: 16 residues. The CDR3 here is CASSTEIAGGFNEQFF. CDR3 bases: TGCGCCAGCAGCACCGAAATAGCGGGGGGATTCAATGAGCAGTTCTTC.

The V call is TRBV15, the J call TRBJ2-7; D might be TRBD1 (6 bases). V was pared by 4 bases and J by 5 bases, with 9 bases between. The CDR3 loop spans 12 amino acids. Germline CDR1 is LNHNV and CDR2 is YYDKDF (reference sequence). DNA of the CDR3: TGTGCCACCAGCAAACACAGGGACGAGCAGTACTTC. Its protein is CATSKHRDEQYF.

The chain recombines TRBV2 with TRBJ2-1, with D tentatively TRBD2 (5 bases). CDR3 size: 13 residues. From germline, CDR1 is SNHLY and CDR2 FYNNEI. V lost 8 bases, J lost 6 bases, and 14 bases lay in between. Here the CDR3 DNA reads TGTGCCAGCCGCCGCGACTACCTCAATGAGCAGTTCTTC. Its translation is CASRRDYLNEQFF.

The rearrangement uses TRBV6-4 and TRBJ1-5; D might be TRBD1 (5 bases). The CDR3 has 13 residues. The V end was cut by 5 bases, the J end by 3 bases, with 8 bases between. CDR1 and CDR2 from the germline V gene are MRHNA and SNTAGT. The CDR3 region is CASSRDYNQPQHF. The CDR3 coding sequence is TGTGCCAGCAGTAGGGACTACAATCAGCCCCAGCATTTT.

The V gene is TRBV18, the J gene TRBJ1-6, with TRBD1 identical over 9 bases. The V and J ends lost 4 bases and 6 bases, in that order; junction bases with no gene match: 4. The CDR3 loop spans 15 amino acids. Germline CDR1 and CDR2: KGHSH and LQKENI. CDR3 loop: CASSRDRDTNSPLHF. For the CDR3, the DNA is TGTGCCAGCTCACGGGACAGGGACACTAATTCACCCCTCCACTTT.

V and J are TRBV6-2 or TRBV6-3 and TRBJ2-5; a possible D gene is TRBD1 (5 bases). The V and J ends lost 6 bases and 4 bases respectively, with 9 bases between them. The CDR3 length is 12 residues. Per the germline V gene, CDR1 is MNHEY and CDR2 is SVGEGT. The CDR3 here is CASSVGAETQYF. The CDR3 coding sequence is TGTGCCAGCAGCGTAGGGGCAGAGACCCAGTACTTC.

V usage is TRBV2 and J usage is TRBJ1-3, with 9 bases aligning to TRBD1. V lost 7 bases and J lost 4; bases outside the gene matches: 5. Germline V gene lookup returns CDR1 SNHLY and CDR2 FYNNEI. The CDR3 is 14 residues long. CDR3 nucleotide sequence: TGTGCCAGCACTCGGGACAGGGCGGGAAACACCATATATTTT. Amino acid sequence: CASTRDRAGNTIYF.

The CDR3: CATRWAGADTQYF. The CDR3 DNA sequence: TGTGCCACCAGGTGGGCGGGGGCAGATACGCAGTATTTT. V gene TRBV6-5 combines with J gene TRBJ2-3; 7 nucleotides align to TRBD2. Per the germline V gene, CDR1 is MNHEY and CDR2 is SVGAGI. This CDR3 contains 13 residues. The V gene end was trimmed by 10 bases and the J gene end by 4 bases; junction bases not matched to a gene: 8.

This chain joins TRBV5-1 and TRBJ2-1; D not certain. This CDR3 has 14 amino acids. Trimming left V 0 bases short and J 2 bases short, with 6 bases between. CDR1 and CDR2 from the germline V gene are SGHRS and YFSETQ. The CDR3 sequence: CASSLDGAYNEQFF. Written as DNA, the CDR3 is TGCGCCAGCAGCTTGGACGGTGCCTACAATGAGCAGTTCTTC.

The chain has TRBV5-1 and TRBJ2-7; the match to TRBD2 covers 10 bases. The CDR3 loop spans 15 amino acids. The germline CDR1 and CDR2 sequences are SGHRS and YFSETQ. V lost 6 bases and J lost 1; bases outside the gene matches: 7. The CDR3, as DNA: TGCGCCAGCAAGCCTTTAGCGGGGGGTTCCTACGAGCAGTACTTC. Translated, it gives CASKPLAGGSYEQYF.

This chain connects TRBV4-1 to TRBJ1-1; 10 nucleotides match TRBD1. The CDR3 is 17 residues long. CDR1 and CDR2 (germline): MGHRA, YSYEKL. V was pared by 4 bases and J by 3 bases, with 11 bases of the junction left unmatched. CDR3 loop: CASSPGTGDPRYTEAFF. In nucleotides, the CDR3 is TGCGCCAGCAGCCCCGGGACAGGGGACCCCAGATACACTGAAGCTTTCTTT.

This clone was seen a few times. V usage is TRBV9 and J usage is TRBJ2-1; TRBD1 agrees at 7 bases. With 1 base clipped from V and 6 bases from J, the junction kept 7 bases outside the gene matches. Germline CDR1 reads SGDLS; CDR2 reads YYNGEE. This CDR3 spans 15 amino acids. The CDR3 coding sequence is TGTGCCAGCAGCGTAAATCAGGGGGAATCCAATGAGCAGTTCTTC. Amino acids: CASSVNQGESNEQFF.